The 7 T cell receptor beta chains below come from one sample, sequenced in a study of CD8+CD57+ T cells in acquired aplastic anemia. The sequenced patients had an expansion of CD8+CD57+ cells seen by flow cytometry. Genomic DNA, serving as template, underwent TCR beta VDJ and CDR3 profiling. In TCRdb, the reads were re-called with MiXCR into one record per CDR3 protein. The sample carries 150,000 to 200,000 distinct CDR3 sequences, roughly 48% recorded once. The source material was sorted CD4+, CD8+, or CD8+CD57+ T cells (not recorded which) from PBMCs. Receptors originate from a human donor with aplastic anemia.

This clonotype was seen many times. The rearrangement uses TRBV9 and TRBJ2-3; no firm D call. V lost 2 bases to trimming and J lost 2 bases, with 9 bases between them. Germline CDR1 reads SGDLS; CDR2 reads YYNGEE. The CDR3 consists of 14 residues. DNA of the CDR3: TGTGCCAGCAGCGTGCTAATCTCCACAGATACGCAGTATTTT. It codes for CASSVLISTDTQYF.

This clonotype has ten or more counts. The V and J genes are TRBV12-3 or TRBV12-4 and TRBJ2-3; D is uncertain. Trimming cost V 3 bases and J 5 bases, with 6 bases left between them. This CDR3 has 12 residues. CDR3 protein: CASSFFGDTQYF. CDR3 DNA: TGTGCCAGCAGTTTTTTTGGAGATACGCAGTATTTT.

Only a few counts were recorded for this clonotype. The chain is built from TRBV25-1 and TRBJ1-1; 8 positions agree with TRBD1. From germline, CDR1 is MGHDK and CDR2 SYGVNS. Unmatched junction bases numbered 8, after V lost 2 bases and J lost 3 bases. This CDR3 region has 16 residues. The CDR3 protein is CASSERGQGLDTEAFF. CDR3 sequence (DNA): TGTGCCAGCAGTGAAAGAGGACAGGGTTTAGACACTGAAGCTTTCTTT.

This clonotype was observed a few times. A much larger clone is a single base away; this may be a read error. In DNA, the CDR3 is TGTGCCTGGAGTGCCCCATCCTACGAGCATTACTTC. The encoded protein is CAWSAPSYEHYF. The chain employs TRBV30 and TRBJ2-7; D ambiguous. Germline V gene lookup returns CDR1 GTSNPN and CDR2 SVGIG (reference sequence). The CDR3 contains 12 residues.

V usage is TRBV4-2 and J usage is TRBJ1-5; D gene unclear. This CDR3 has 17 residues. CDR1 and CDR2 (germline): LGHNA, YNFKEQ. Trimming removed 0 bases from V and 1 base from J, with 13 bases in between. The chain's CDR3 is CASSQDLDLISNQPQHF. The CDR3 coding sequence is TGTGCCAGCAGCCAAGATCTGGACTTAATAAGCAATCAGCCCCAGCATTTT.

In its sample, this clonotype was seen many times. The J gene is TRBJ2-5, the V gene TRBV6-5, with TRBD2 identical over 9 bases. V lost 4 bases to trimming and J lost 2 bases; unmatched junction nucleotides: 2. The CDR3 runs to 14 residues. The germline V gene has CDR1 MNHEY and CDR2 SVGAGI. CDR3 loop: CASSWAGGQETQYF. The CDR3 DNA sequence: TGTGCCAGCAGTTGGGCGGGAGGGCAAGAGACCCAGTACTTC.

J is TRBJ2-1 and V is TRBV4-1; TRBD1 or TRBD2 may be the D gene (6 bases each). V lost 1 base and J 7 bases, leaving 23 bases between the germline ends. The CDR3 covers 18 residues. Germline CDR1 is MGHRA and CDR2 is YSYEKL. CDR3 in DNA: TGCGCCAGCAGCCAAGGGATGGGGGGCACCCCCACATGGAATGAGCAGTTCTTC. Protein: CASSQGMGGTPTWNEQFF.